The present T cell receptor beta chain was sequenced within a study of blood T cell repertoires in COVID-19 (dated by TCRdb to the early 2020s). Describing the broader study: Samples covering the acute and convalescent phases of COVID-19 were provided by collaborators in the United States, Italy and Spain. The material from the prospective study consisted of cDNA or gDNA derived from T cells, B-cell-depleted T cells, or PBMCs. A de-identified subject ID, COVID-19 status, age in years and sex were almost always included in the sample metadata. Where available, HLA class I and class II types were taken from metadata supplied by the sample provider and were not determined by assay-based typing. The repertoires were released in a freely available public database meant as a resource for research on the immune response to SARS-CoV-2. Deeply sampled blood TCRbeta repertoires from subjects exposed to, actively infected with, or recovered from COVID-19 were included in the dataset. The samples were drawn from the first 160 participants of the ongoing ImmuneRACE study and from 1,200 or so subjects provided by 6 global collaborators. What the authors observed across the whole study: The quantity of clinical and demographic metadata differed by source and by participant and was supplied without curation.

TCRbeta CDR3 regions were amplified from genomic DNA by means of the immunoSEQ Assay, a bias-controlled multiplex PCR. The study's own analysis went as follows. Within the assay, amplification of reference gene primers was used to estimate how many nucleated cells each sample contained. Sequence reads were collapsed and filtered to measure the absolute abundance of every unique TCRbeta CDR3 rearrangement. For each sample, productive Simpson clonality was calculated by taking the square root of Simpson's diversity index across productive rearrangements. TCRdb carries this immuneACCESS record with in-frame sequences only. Its versions omit some clonotypes, under half of them owing to an unresolved V gene in the studies checked, with the rest unexplained. The V and J calls and clone size are taken from that table; D and trimming were inferred from the DNA. The sample table shows more than 300,000 clones, and 65% to 90% are seen once. The ten top clones hold more than 9% of the sample.

Comment on this clone: The clone's antigen remains unknown. No much larger clonotype is one base removed from it; base qualities were not supplied.

V lost 10 bases and J lost 7 bases; the stretch between them is 14 bases long. Looking up the germline V gene yields CDR1 ENHRY and CDR2 SYGVKD. From the cysteine through the phenylalanine, the CDR3 covers 12 amino acids. Only the CDR3 region is kept as DNA, spanning 36 bases read in frame from base 1. Enrolling through a virtual design, the prospective study's participants ranged in age from roughly 18 to 89 years and lived across 20 to 25 United States geographic areas. To assign participants to cohorts, the prospective study relied on clinical history that participants themselves reported in a screening survey and a study questionnaire. Recovered participants in ImmuneRACE Cohort 3 were defined as having two consecutive negative NP/OP PCR tests, clearance from a healthcare professional, or resolution of symptoms. Mobile phlebotomists in the prospective study collected whole blood, serum and a nasopharyngeal or oropharyngeal swab from every participant. Participants in the prospective study had the option to provide additional blood draws and questionnaires over a roughly two-month period. Prospective study blood samples were shipped either frozen or at room temperature before DNA extraction.

Sequenced input: PBMCs or T cells enriched from blood (not recorded which). Recombination connected TRBV10-3 to TRBJ1-5; 5 matching bases give a weak D call of TRBD1. This TCR came from a woman between 18 and 30 years old who had recovered from COVID-19. The CDR3 loop reads CATRGGEQPQHF. The sequenced DNA: TGTGCCACACGGGGGGGTGAGCAGCCCCAGCATTTT.